One and the same sample provided the 18 T cell receptor beta chains below, sequenced in a study of post-analysis software for immune sequencing data. Study conclusions and caveats: Included in a set of a handful of TRBV segments more frequent in patients than controls were TRBV5-6, TRBV5-1 and TRBV20-1.

Presence of unique molecular identifiers characterized the TCR beta cDNA libraries. TCRdb reanalysed the PCR reads using MiXCR and keeps one entry per CDR3 protein. The repertoire has roughly 700,000 distinct CDR3 sequences, 25% to 30% of them found once; the top ten carry roughly 0.57%. The antigens of these receptors remain unknown. Specimen: blood. The receptors here all came from a girl under 18 with multiple sclerosis.

This chain's CDR3 is CASSLGLRGSPLHF. The DNA of the CDR3 is TGTGCCAGCAGCTTAGGGTTGCGTGGGTCACCCCTCCACTTT. This rearrangement joins TRBV7-9 to TRBJ1-6; no clear D. Trimming left V 1 base short and J 10 bases short, with 11 bases between. Per germline, CDR1 SEHNR and CDR2 FQNEAQ (reference sequence). This CDR3 comprises 14 residues.

DNA of the CDR3: TGTGCCAGCAGCTTGAAGGGGGCGAATGGCTACACCTTC. Translating it yields CASSLKGANGYTF. The chain has TRBV5-5 and TRBJ1-2; 7 bases are shared with TRBD1. V was pared by 1 base and J by 6 bases, with 3 bases of the junction left unmatched. CDR1 is SGHKS and CDR2 is YYEKEE in the germline V gene (reference sequence). The CDR3 runs to 13 residues.

This clonotype was seen more than once but under ten times. The chain has TRBV7-9 and TRBJ2-5; no clear D gene. The V gene lost 5 bases and the J gene lost 3 bases, with 13 bases spanning the gap. There are 14 residues in the CDR3. The germline CDR1 and CDR2 sequences are SEHNR and FQNEAQ (reference sequence). CDR3 sequence: CASSEGRTKETQYF. The CDR3 nucleotides read TGTGCCAGCAGCGAAGGACGTACTAAAGAGACCCAGTACTTC.

This chain links TRBV6-2 or TRBV6-3 with TRBJ2-1, with D perhaps matching TRBD1 (5 bases). CDR1 and CDR2 from the germline V gene are MNHEY and SVGEGT. The CDR3 is 14 residues long. V dropped 7 bases and J dropped 7 bases, with 17 bases sitting between them. The CDR3 loop reads CASNSAGMGNEQFF. CDR3 DNA: TGTGCCAGCAACAGCGCAGGGATGGGGAATGAGCAGTTCTTC.

This clonotype has more than one count but fewer than ten. This chain uses TRBV5-6 with TRBJ2-4; D is perhaps TRBD1 or TRBD2 (6 bases each). The J call may be wrong; the DNA end is better matched by TRBJ2-7. This CDR3 is built from 13 residues. Germline V gene sequence: CDR1 SGHDT, CDR2 YYEEEE. CDR3 DNA: TGTGCCAGCATCTTAGGGGGGCTCGGCGAGCAGTACTTC. Amino acid sequence: CASILGGLGEQYF.

The gene calls are TRBV21-1 and TRBJ2-7; TRBD1 was called by the table and not checked on the DNA. TRBV21-1 is marked as a pseudogene. CDR3 length: 17 amino acids. CDR3 sequence: CASSKEFRRDSSYEQYF. The CDR3 region has the DNA TGTGCCAGCAGCAAAGAGTTCCGACGGGACAGCTCCTACGAGCAGTACTTC.

V gene TRBV28 combines with J gene TRBJ2-1; the D gene is possibly TRBD2 (6 bases). Germline loops: CDR1 MDHEN, CDR2 SYDVKM. V was cut by 3 bases and J by 0 bases, with 12 bases left in between. The CDR3 is 16 amino acids. CDR3 bases: TGTGCCAGCAGTTTCGCACCGGGGGACTCCTACAATGAGCAGTTCTTC. It specifies CASSFAPGDSYNEQFF.

This clonotype has just a few counts. The CDR3 nucleotides are TGTGCCAGCAGCTCCAACCCCTTGGCCGAGCAGTACTTC. This gives the protein CASSSNPLAEQYF. The genes are TRBV7-2 and TRBJ2-7; unclear D gene. Germline V gene data show CDR1 as SGHTA and CDR2 as FQGNSA. The CDR3 is 13 amino acids. Trimming took 4 bases from V and 6 from J, leaving 13 bases between them.

The gene calls are TRBV7-9 and TRBJ2-1; D uncertain. The length of the CDR3 is 15 residues. Trimming stripped 3 bases from V and 0 bases from J, with 9 bases between. Germline V lookup: CDR1 SEHNR, CDR2 FQNEAQ (reference sequence). CDR3 bases: TGTGCCAGCAGCTTGCTTGGGCACTCCTACAATGAGCAGTTCTTC. Encoded protein: CASSLLGHSYNEQFF. The full variable domain, in which reference TRBV7-9 and TRBJ2-1 provide the parts outside the CDR3, is DTGVSQNPRHKITKRGQNVTFRCDPISEHNRLYWYRQTLGQGPEFLTYFQNEAQLEKSRLLSDRFSAERPKGSFSTLEIQRTEQGDSAMYLCASSLLGHSYNEQFFGPGTRLTVL.

The CDR3 loop reads CASSYSRAGVADTQYF. DNA of the CDR3: TGTGCCAGCAGTTACTCGAGAGCGGGAGTCGCAGATACGCAGTATTTT. The chain uses TRBV6-2 or TRBV6-3 and TRBJ2-3, with TRBD2 matching 8 bases. The length of the CDR3 is 16 residues. The germline gives CDR1 MNHEY, CDR2 SVGEGT. V was clipped by 0 bases and J by 4 bases; unmatched bases: 6.

This clonotype was found a few times. The rearrangement joins TRBV29-1 to TRBJ2-2; D remains ambiguous. The V end lost 4 bases, the J end lost 0 bases, and 9 bases lay between the germline ends. The CDR3 runs to 14 residues. The V gene's germline CDR1 is SQVTM and CDR2 ANQGSEA. The CDR3 sequence is CSVASVSNTGELFF. CDR3 coding DNA: TGCAGCGTTGCATCGGTATCGAACACCGGGGAGCTGTTTTTT.

This clonotype was detected only a few times. This chain joins TRBV10-3 and TRBJ2-5; D unresolved. The CDR3 loop spans 12 amino acids. Trimming left V 11 bases short and J 0 bases short, with 10 bases between. Germline lookup yields CDR1 ENHRY and CDR2 SYGVKD. CDR3 residues: CASRSDQETQYF. The CDR3 bases are TGTGCCTCTAGATCGGACCAAGAGACCCAGTACTTC.

This chain joins TRBV10-2 and TRBJ1-1, with D perhaps matching TRBD1 (5 bases). V lost 7 bases and J 4 bases, leaving 10 bases between the germline ends. Germline CDR1 is WSHSY and CDR2 is SAAADI. This CDR3 has 12 residues. CDR3 nucleotides: TGCGCCAGCACGGACATGGGCACTGAAGCTTTCTTT. Translating gives CASTDMGTEAFF.

There are a few counts of this clonotype. The chain carries TRBV4-1 and TRBJ2-4; 11 bases map to TRBD2. The germline gives CDR1 MGHRA, CDR2 YSYEKL. The CDR3 is made up of 18 amino acids. J gave up 7 bases and V 3 bases, and 14 bases lay outside the gene matches. In DNA form, the CDR3 reads TGCGCCAGCAGCCAGGATTGGATAGCGGGGGGGCCGGAGAACATTCAGTACTTC. Translated: CASSQDWIAGGPENIQYF.

The gene calls are TRBV12-3 or TRBV12-4 and TRBJ1-1, with 9 nucleotides matching TRBD1. The J segment lost 3 bases and the V segment lost 5 bases, leaving 7 bases of the junction unmatched. The CDR3 extends over 15 amino acids. CDR3 sequence reads: CASSHRQGGYTEAFF. CDR3 sequence (DNA): TGTGCCAGCAGTCACCGACAGGGGGGATACACTGAAGCTTTCTTT.

This clonotype was picked up many times. V gene TRBV9 combines with J gene TRBJ1-2; a possible D gene is TRBD1 (6 bases). Germline CDR1 is SGDLS and CDR2 is YYNGEE. Trimming shortened V by 4 bases and J by 4 bases, and 11 bases separated the two germline ends. The CDR3 covers 13 residues. The CDR3 reads CASSPRGGYGYTF. The DNA for the CDR3 is TGTGCCAGCAGCCCCCGAGGGGGCTATGGCTACACCTTC.

This clonotype has a handful of counts. The J gene is TRBJ2-1, the V gene TRBV3-1, with TRBD2 identical over 10 bases. V was clipped by 2 bases and J by 8 bases; unmatched bases: 12. Looked up from germline, CDR1 is LGHDT and CDR2 is YNNKEL (reference sequence). The CDR3 extends over 17 amino acids. CDR3 nucleotides: TGTGCCAGCAGCCAACCCCCACTAGCGGGGCCTAGGGATGAGCAGTTCTTC. Translating gives CASSQPPLAGPRDEQFF.

This clonotype was observed a handful of times. The genes are TRBV20-1 and TRBJ2-1, with 8 bases fitting TRBD2. Germline CDR1 DFQATT, CDR2 SNEGSKA (reference sequence). V trimming: 1 base; J trimming: 0 bases; junction bases outside the gene matches: 8. The CDR3 is made up of 17 amino acids. This CDR3 reads CSARGGTRRSSYNEQFF. The CDR3 DNA sequence: TGCAGTGCTAGAGGGGGGACTAGGCGGAGCTCCTACAATGAGCAGTTCTTC.